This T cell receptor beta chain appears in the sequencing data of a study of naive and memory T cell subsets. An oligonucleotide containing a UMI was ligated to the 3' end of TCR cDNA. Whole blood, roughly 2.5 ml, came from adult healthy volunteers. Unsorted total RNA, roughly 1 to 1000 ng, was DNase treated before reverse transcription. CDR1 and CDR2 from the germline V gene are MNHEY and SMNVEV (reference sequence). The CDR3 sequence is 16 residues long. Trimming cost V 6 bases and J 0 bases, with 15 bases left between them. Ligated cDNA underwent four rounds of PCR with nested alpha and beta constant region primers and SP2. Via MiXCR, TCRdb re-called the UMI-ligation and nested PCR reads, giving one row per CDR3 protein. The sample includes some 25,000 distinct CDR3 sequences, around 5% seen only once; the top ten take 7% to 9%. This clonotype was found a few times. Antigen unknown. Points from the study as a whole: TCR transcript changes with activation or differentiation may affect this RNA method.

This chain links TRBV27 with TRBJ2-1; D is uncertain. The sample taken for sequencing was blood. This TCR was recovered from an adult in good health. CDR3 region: CASSLQWSLSYNEQFF. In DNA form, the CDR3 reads TGTGCCAGCAGCCTACAGTGGAGTCTCTCCTACAATGAGCAGTTCTTC.